The clone carrying this TCR beta chain has ten or more counts. This sample was taken from a study of T cells in Graves' hyperthyroidism and ophthalmopathy. The wider study: Peripheral blood was collected at initial diagnosis, before any treatment.

The length of the CDR3 is 15 residues. Trimming removed 4 bases at V and 4 bases at J, with 16 bases between. CDR1 is SGHTA and CDR2 is FQGNSA in the germline V gene. The patients, who ranged from 18 to 65 in age, presented with newly diagnosed hyperthyroidism lasting under 2 months. Amplified TCR beta CDR3 regions came from RNA transcripts. RT-PCR in the first round (using the HTBI primer set) targeted the TCR CDR3. In TCRdb, the multiplex PCR reads were re-called with MiXCR into one record per CDR3 protein. Among around 210,000 distinct CDR3 sequences listed, around a sixth were seen once. The sequence was obtained from a woman aged 50 to 60 with Graves' hyperthyroidism. Sequencing used blood. The V gene is TRBV7-2, the J gene TRBJ1-1, with D unclear. The CDR3 DNA follows: TGTGCCAGCAGCTCTGCCACCGGGCCGAGCACTGAAGCTTTCTTT. Its protein is CASSSATGPSTEAFF.